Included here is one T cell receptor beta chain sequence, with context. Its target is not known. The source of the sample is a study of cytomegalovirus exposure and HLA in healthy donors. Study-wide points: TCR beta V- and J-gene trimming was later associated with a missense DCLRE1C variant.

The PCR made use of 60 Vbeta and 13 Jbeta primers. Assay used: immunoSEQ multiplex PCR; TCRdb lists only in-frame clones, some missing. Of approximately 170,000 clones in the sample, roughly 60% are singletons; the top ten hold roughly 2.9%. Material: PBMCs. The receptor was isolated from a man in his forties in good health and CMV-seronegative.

This CDR3 is CASSPLRGRLTGELFF. CDR3 DNA: TGTGCCAGCAGCCCCCTCAGGGGGCGTTTAACCGGGGAGCTGTTTTTT. This sequence joins TRBV11-2 and TRBJ2-2; 8 nucleotides line up with TRBD1. J lost 5 bases, V lost 5 bases, and 10 bases had no gene match. Germline V lookup: CDR1 SGHAT, CDR2 FQNNGV. The CDR3 sequence is 16 residues long.